What follows are 22 T cell receptor beta chains derived from one specimen sequenced in a study of cytomegalovirus exposure and HLA in healthy donors. PCR primers comprised 60 Vbeta and 13 Jbeta primers. Profiling relied on immunoSEQ multiplex PCR, and the TCRdb table lists in-frame clones only, not all of them. There are under 250,000 clones in the sample; approximately 80% occur only once, and almost 8% lies in the top ten. Sequenced: PBMCs. All receptors derive from a woman aged 60 to 75 in good health and CMV-seropositive.

The chain carries TRBV7-9 and TRBJ1-2; no clear D gene. The germline V gene encodes CDR1 SEHNR and CDR2 FQNEAQ (reference sequence). The CDR3 covers 15 residues. The germline V and J ends were trimmed by 1 base and 4 bases, with 13 bases remaining between them. The CDR3 DNA is TGTGCCAGCAGCTTAGAATCCCCCGGGTCCTATGGCTACACCTTC. It codes for CASSLESPGSYGYTF.

The chain's CDR3 is CSVGRGRNTEAFF. Here the CDR3 DNA reads TGCAGCGTCGGCCGTGGGAGGAACACTGAAGCTTTCTTT. This chain joins TRBV29-1 and TRBJ1-1; the D is unclear. The CDR3 consists of 13 residues. Trimming took off 6 bases at V and 1 base at J, with 12 bases between the two ends. Germline CDR1 reads SQVTM; CDR2 reads ANQGSEA.

V usage is TRBV4-2 and J usage is TRBJ1-5, with D possibly being TRBD1 (6 bases). Deletions cut 5 bases from V and 9 bases from J, with 11 bases between. Germline CDR1 reads LGHNA; CDR2 reads YNFKEQ. The CDR3 has 12 residues. The CDR3, as DNA: TGTGCCAGCAGCGGGGGCCCGGGGCCCCAGCATTTT. Translating it yields CASSGGPGPQHF.

This clone was recorded once. The V gene is TRBV9, the J gene TRBJ2-3; tentative D call: TRBD1 (6 bases). The CDR3 runs 16 residues. Germline CDR1 and CDR2: SGDLS and YYNGEE. V was pared by 3 bases and J by 0 bases, with 14 bases between. CDR3 protein: CASSAGGSPSTDTQYF. DNA for the CDR3: TGTGCCAGCAGCGCTGGGGGCTCCCCTAGCACAGATACGCAGTATTTT.

The V gene is TRBV5-4, the J gene TRBJ2-7, with unresolved D. Germline V lookup: CDR1 SGHNT, CDR2 YYREEE (reference sequence). This CDR3 is 11 amino acids long. Trimming removed 5 bases from V and 3 bases from J, with 6 bases in between. CDR3 loop: CASRERYEQYF. DNA for the CDR3: TGTGCCAGCAGAGAGCGCTACGAGCAGTACTTC.

V and J are TRBV28 and TRBJ2-5, with 7 nucleotides matching TRBD2. The CDR3 has 13 amino acids. Germline CDR1 reads MDHEN; CDR2 reads SYDVKM. J gave up 1 base and V 6 bases, and 2 bases lay outside the gene matches. CDR3 in DNA: TGTGCCAGCAGCGCTAGCGGCCAAGAGACCCAGTACTTC. Protein sequence: CASSASGQETQYF.

On this clone itself: One end of the junction does not line up with germline, which may come from a read error. The chain has TRBV15 and TRBJ1-6; D possibly corresponds to TRBD1 (6 bases). The CDR3 runs 12 residues. CDR1 and CDR2 from the germline V gene are LNHNV and YYDKDF (reference sequence). The CDR3 bases are TGTGCCACCAGCAAAGAATCGGGGGGGCTAAACTTT. It codes for CATSKESGGLNF.

This sequence joins TRBV5-1 and TRBJ2-1, with TRBD2 identical over 13 bases. V trimming: 3 bases; J trimming: 10 bases; junction bases outside the gene matches: 10. The CDR3 runs to 16 residues. Per the germline V gene, CDR1 is SGHRS and CDR2 is YFSETQ. The CDR3 DNA sequence: TGCGCCAGCAGCTCGGCCCGGACTAGCGGGAGTTCAGAGCAGTTCTTC. Translating it yields CASSSARTSGSSEQFF.

V and J are TRBV4-1 and TRBJ2-7; maybe TRBD1 (5 bases). Germline CDR1 is MGHRA and CDR2 is YSYEKL. The CDR3 is made up of 16 amino acids. V lost 0 bases and J 2 bases, leaving 14 bases between the germline ends. This CDR3 reads CASSQEELTAPYEQYF. In DNA form, the CDR3 reads TGCGCCAGCAGCCAAGAGGAGCTGACAGCCCCCTACGAGCAGTACTTC.

This chain links TRBV14 with TRBJ1-1, with 7 bases that match TRBD1. In germline, CDR1 is SGHDN, CDR2 FVKESK. J lost 2 bases, V lost 0 bases, and 15 bases had no gene match. The length of the CDR3 is 19 residues. As DNA, the CDR3 is TGTGCCAGCAGCCAAGAAGGGAGGGGGCGGGGGGGCGGTAACACTGAAGCTTTCTTT. Translated, it gives CASSQEGRGRGGGNTEAFF. Full variable domain (outside the CDR3, taken from reference TRBV14 and TRBJ1-1): EAGVTQFPSHSVIEKGQTVTLRCDPISGHDNLYWYRRVMGKEIKFLLHFVKESKQDESGMPNNRFLAERTGGTYSTLKVQPAELEDSGVYFCASSQEGRGRGGGNTEAFFGQGTRLTVV.

This sequence joins TRBV10-2 and TRBJ2-7, with D perhaps matching TRBD2 (6 bases). The V gene's germline CDR1 is WSHSY and CDR2 SAAADI. V lost 5 bases and J lost 6, with 17 bases in between. The CDR3 has 14 residues. This CDR3 reads CASSTDYSLPEQYF. Here the CDR3 DNA reads TGCGCCAGCAGTACGGACTACTCCCTACCCGAGCAGTACTTC.

The V gene is TRBV19, the J gene TRBJ2-1; 9 positions match TRBD2. The CDR3 spans 15 residues. Germline trimming cut 5 bases from V and 3 bases from J; bases unmatched to any gene: 5. Germline V gives CDR1 LNHDA, CDR2 SQIVND (reference sequence). The CDR3 DNA reads as TGTGCCAGTAGTTCTAGCGGGACCCGCTACAATGAGCAGTTCTTC. Its translation: CASSSSGTRYNEQFF.

The V call is TRBV6-1, the J call TRBJ1-4; TRBD1 matches at 8 bases. CDR3 size: 16 residues. The V gene end was trimmed by 0 bases and the J gene end by 6 bases; junction bases not matched to a gene: 6. The germline V gene encodes CDR1 MNHNS and CDR2 SASEGT. The CDR3 DNA sequence: TGTGCCAGCAGTGAAGCGCAGGGGGCTTGGGATGAAAAACTGTTTTTT. Translated, it gives CASSEAQGAWDEKLFF.

The chain combines TRBV15 with TRBJ2-7, with 8 positions matching TRBD1. Trimming cost V 5 bases and J 1 base; bases outside gene matches: 7. Germline V gene lookup returns CDR1 LNHNV and CDR2 YYDKDF (reference sequence). The CDR3 is made up of 15 amino acids. The CDR3 region has the DNA TGTGCCACCAGCCTGGACAGGGCCGTTTCCTACGAGCAGTACTTC. This translates into CATSLDRAVSYEQYF.

This chain links TRBV7-3 with TRBJ1-1; TRBD1 matches at 8 bases. Germline assignment: CDR1 SGHTA and CDR2 FQGTGA. The V gene end was trimmed by 2 bases and the J gene end by 3 bases; junction bases not matched to a gene: 5. CDR3 length: 15 amino acids. The CDR3 protein is CASSLSAGGYTEAFF. CDR3 coding DNA: TGTGCCAGCAGCTTATCGGCAGGGGGCTACACTGAAGCTTTCTTT.

This clone was found once. The chain links TRBV18 to TRBJ2-2; D is unresolved. The CDR3 consists of 14 residues. Germline V CDR1 and CDR2: KGHSH, LQKENI. Trimming shortened V by 1 base and J by 4 bases, and 7 bases separated the two germline ends. CDR3: CASSPRSPTGELFF. The DNA for the CDR3 is TGTGCCAGCTCACCACGCAGTCCCACCGGGGAGCTGTTTTTT. Drawing the rest from reference TRBV18 and TRBJ2-2, the complete variable domain is NAGVMQNPRHLVRRRGQEARLRCSPMKGHSHVYWYRQLPEEGLKFMVYLQKENIIDESGMPKERFSAEFPKEGPSILRIQQVVRGDSAAYFCASSPRSPTGELFFGEGSRLTVL.

This chain joins TRBV4-1 and TRBJ2-1; 10 bases line up with TRBD2. The germline gives CDR1 MGHRA, CDR2 YSYEKL. CDR3 length: 16 residues. Trimming removed 4 bases from V and 8 bases from J; junction bases left unmatched: 11. The CDR3 region is CASSPSSGRANHEQFF. The CDR3 DNA reads as TGCGCCAGCAGCCCCTCAAGCGGGAGGGCCAACCATGAGCAGTTCTTC.

The chain is built from TRBV7-3 and TRBJ2-3; 8 positions match TRBD2. The CDR3 is 15 amino acids. Germline lookup yields CDR1 SGHTA and CDR2 FQGTGA. The ends lost 5 bases at V and 0 bases at J; junction bases unmatched: 4. This CDR3 reads CASSHLAGSTDTQYF. The CDR3 nucleotides read TGTGCCAGCAGCCATTTAGCGGGAAGCACAGATACGCAGTATTTT.

The J gene is TRBJ1-2, the V gene TRBV29-1; TRBD1 matches 10 bases. The CDR3 totals 14 residues. Per germline, CDR1 SQVTM and CDR2 ANQGSEA. Trimming cost V 6 bases and J 2 bases; bases outside gene matches: 6. CDR3 bases: TGCAGCGTGGGATCGGGACAGGGGAACTATGGCTACACCTTC. Its protein product is CSVGSGQGNYGYTF.

This sequence joins TRBV7-3 and TRBJ2-1; 9 bases line up with TRBD2. The germline CDR1 and CDR2 sequences are SGHTA and FQGTGA. The junction had 6 bases not matched to a gene; V was cut back by 5 bases and J by 10 bases. The CDR3 runs 13 residues. As DNA, the CDR3 is TGTGCCAGCAGCATATATAGCGGGAGAGAGCAGTTCTTC. Encoded protein: CASSIYSGREQFF.

This clone was observed a handful of times. The chain is built from TRBV5-1 and TRBJ2-5, with unresolved D. Near its end, the DNA agrees better with TRBJ2-7, so the J call may be wrong. Looked up from germline, CDR1 is SGHRS and CDR2 is YFSETQ. This CDR3 has 14 residues. In nucleotides, the CDR3 is TGCGCCAGCAGCTTGGGCGCTGGAGCTATCGAGCAGTACTTC. It specifies CASSLGAGAIEQYF.

V and J are TRBV5-1 and TRBJ1-6, with D uncertain. From germline, CDR1 is SGHRS and CDR2 YFSETQ. The CDR3 loop spans 15 amino acids. V was pared by 1 base and J by 9 bases, with 14 bases between. CDR3 bases: TGCGCCAGCAGCTTGCAACACACAACGGGTTCACCCCTCCACTTT. This sequence encodes CASSLQHTTGSPLHF.